This T cell receptor (beta chain) emerged from a study of Graves' ophthalmopathy and Graves' hyperthyroidism. The CDR3 extends over 12 amino acids. Looked up from germline, CDR1 is DFQATT and CDR2 is SNEGSKA (reference sequence). The V end lost 1 base, the J end lost 6 bases, and 10 bases lay between the germline ends. RNA transcripts provided the template for amplifying TCR beta CDR3 regions. HTBI primers primed a first-round RT-PCR, and a second-round multiplex PCR followed. TCRdb used MiXCR to reprocess the multiplex PCR reads, holding one entry per CDR3 protein. The sample yields hundreds of thousands of distinct CDR3 sequences, 45% to 55% seen once.

Sequenced input: peripheral blood. The source of this sequence is an adult man with Graves' ophthalmopathy. The gene calls are TRBV20-1 and TRBJ2-7; no firm D call. CDR3 sequence: CSARGTVSEQYF. The CDR3 DNA sequence: TGCAGTGCTAGAGGGACGGTCTCCGAGCAGTACTTC.